These 5 T cell receptor beta chains were all obtained from the same sample, sequenced in a study of blood T cell repertoires in COVID-19. Some clones are missing from TCRdb's copy, which holds only in-frame ones; the method was immunoSEQ multiplex PCR. The sample has 380,000 or so clones; 81% are singletons. The sequencing input was peripheral blood. These receptors were obtained from a human donor with acute or convalescent COVID-19. The donor label of this sample is uncertain.

This sequence joins TRBV19 and TRBJ2-3, with a weak D call TRBD1 (7 bases). Between the trimmed V and J ends, which lost 6 bases and 3 bases, there was a span of 19 bases. Germline CDR1 and CDR2: LNHDA and SQIVND (reference sequence). This CDR3 is built from 16 residues. This CDR3 reads CASSHRGGAGTDTQYF. The CDR3 bases are TGTGCCAGTAGCCACCGAGGGGGCGCGGGGACAGATACGCAGTATTTT.

The chain joins TRBV6-2 or TRBV6-3 to TRBJ1-5; no firm D call. The CDR3 totals 15 residues. Germline CDR1 MNHEY, CDR2 SVGEGT. The germline V and J ends were trimmed by 5 bases and 3 bases, with 14 bases remaining between them. The CDR3 nucleotides are TGTGCCAGCAGTGAGCAGGACGGACTCAATCAGCCCCAGCATTTT. Translating it yields CASSEQDGLNQPQHF.

J is TRBJ2-3 and V is TRBV29-1; 7 nucleotides align to TRBD1. Germline V gene data show CDR1 as SQVTM and CDR2 as ANQGSEA. V lost 6 bases, J lost 2 bases, and 11 bases stayed unmatched. The CDR3 loop spans 15 amino acids. The CDR3 loop reads CSVAGTEPSTDTQYF. Written as DNA, the CDR3 is TGCAGCGTCGCTGGGACAGAACCCTCCACAGATACGCAGTATTTT.

In this sample, this clone turned up once. The chain links TRBV6-5 to TRBJ1-5; D is unclear. Trimming cost V 2 bases and J 3 bases, with 11 bases left between them. The CDR3 extends over 15 amino acids. In germline, CDR1 is MNHEY, CDR2 SVGAGI. The DNA of the CDR3 is TGTGCCAGCAGTTACGACGGGTCCCCCAATCAGCCCCAGCATTTT. Its translation is CASSYDGSPNQPQHF.

On this clone itself: Its ends do not fully match the called genes, so a read error is possible. V and J are TRBV14 and TRBJ1-1; no firm D call. Per germline, CDR1 SGHDN and CDR2 FVKESK. The CDR3 sequence is 13 residues long. CDR3 coding DNA: TGTGCCAGCAGCCAAGTGCCAATGTTTGCGCCGACTTTT. Amino acids: CASSQVPMFAPTF.